The 2 T cell receptor beta chains below all came from one sample that was sequenced in a study of shared clonotypes between healthy human individuals. TCRdb's table, derived via immunoSEQ multiplex PCR, lists solely in-frame clones and lacks some. The table lists about 640,000 clones, about two thirds of them singletons, with about 1.7% in the top ten. What was sequenced was memory CD4+ T cells sorted from blood. Subset defined: CD45RA-negative fraction. Source of these receptors: a woman under 40 in good health.

The CDR3 reads CASSRGPGAAWIPHEQFF. In nucleotides, the CDR3 is TGTGCCAGCAGCAGGGGACCGGGGGCAGCGTGGATCCCTCATGAGCAGTTCTTC. The chain carries TRBV5-4 and TRBJ2-1, with D perhaps assigned TRBD1 or TRBD2 (6 bases each). CDR1 is SGHNT and CDR2 is YYREEE in the germline V gene (reference sequence). Trimming removed 4 bases at V and 8 bases at J, with 28 bases between. This CDR3 has 18 residues.

The chain combines TRBV7-9 with TRBJ2-1; 11 bases are a match to TRBD2. Per germline, CDR1 SEHNR and CDR2 FQNEAQ (reference sequence). This CDR3 contains 17 residues. With V trimmed by 5 bases and J by 4 bases, 10 bases remained unmatched. This CDR3 is CASSPTTSGTYYNEQFF. CDR3 nucleotide sequence: TGTGCCAGCAGCCCGACGACTAGCGGGACTTATTACAATGAGCAGTTCTTC.